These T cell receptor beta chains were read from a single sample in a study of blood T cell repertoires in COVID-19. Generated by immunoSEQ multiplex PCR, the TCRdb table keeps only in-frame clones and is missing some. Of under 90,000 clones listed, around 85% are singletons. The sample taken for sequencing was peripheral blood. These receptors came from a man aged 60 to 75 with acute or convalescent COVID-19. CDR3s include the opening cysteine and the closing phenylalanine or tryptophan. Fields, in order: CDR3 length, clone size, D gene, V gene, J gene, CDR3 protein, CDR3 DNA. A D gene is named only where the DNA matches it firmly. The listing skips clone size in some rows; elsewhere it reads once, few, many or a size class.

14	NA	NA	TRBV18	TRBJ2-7	CASSAIRLGEEQYF	TGTGCCAGCTCAGCAATTCGACTAGGTGAAGAGCAGTACTTC
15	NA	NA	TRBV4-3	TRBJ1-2	CASSQDKSDNYGYTF	TGCGCCAGCAGCCAAGATAAGAGCGATAACTATGGCTACACCTTC
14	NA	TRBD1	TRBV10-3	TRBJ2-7	CAISAGTGGGEQYF	TGTGCCATCAGTGCTGGGACAGGGGGCGGCGAGCAGTACTTC
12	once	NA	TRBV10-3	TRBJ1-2	CATQGLPGGYTF	TGTGCCACCCAGGGGTTGCCGGGCGGCTACACCTTC
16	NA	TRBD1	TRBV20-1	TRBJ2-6	CSASQGGVSGANVLTF	TGCAGTGCTAGTCAAGGGGGCGTCTCTGGGGCCAACGTCCTGACTTTC
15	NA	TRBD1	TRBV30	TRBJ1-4	CAWSRGQGAEEKLFF	TGTGCCTGGAGTAGAGGACAGGGGGCTGAAGAAAAACTGTTTTTT
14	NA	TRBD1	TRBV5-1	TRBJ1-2	CASSPGTENYGYTF	TGCGCCAGCAGCCCCGGGACAGAAAACTATGGCTACACCTTC
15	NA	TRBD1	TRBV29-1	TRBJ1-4	CSVEPTGVANEKLFF	TGCAGCGTTGAACCGACAGGGGTAGCGAATGAAAAACTGTTTTTT
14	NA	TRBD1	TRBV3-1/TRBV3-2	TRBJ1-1	CASSPAGTGTEAFF	TGTGCCAGCAGCCCCGCCGGGACAGGGACTGAAGCTTTCTTT
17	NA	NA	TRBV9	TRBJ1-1	CASSVDPWPGEDTEAFF	TGTGCCAGCAGCGTAGACCCCTGGCCAGGTGAAGACACTGAAGCTTTCTTT
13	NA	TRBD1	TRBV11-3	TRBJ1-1	CASSLGGTGRAFF	TGTGCCAGCAGCTTAGGGGGGACAGGGAGGGCTTTCTTT
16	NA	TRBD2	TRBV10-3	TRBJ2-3	CAISSAAGGYTDTQYF	TGTGCCATCAGTAGCGCGGCGGGGGGGTACACAGATACGCAGTATTTT
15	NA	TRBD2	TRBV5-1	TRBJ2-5	CASSLSSRGEEAQYF	TGCGCCAGCAGCTTGAGTAGTCGGGGGGAAGAGGCCCAGTACTTC
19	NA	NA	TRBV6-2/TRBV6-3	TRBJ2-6	CASSYDRNRLLSGANVLTF	TGTGCCAGCAGTTACGATCGTAACAGGCTTCTATCTGGGGCCAACGTCCTGACTTTC
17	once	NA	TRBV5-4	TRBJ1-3	CASSLGTPSASGNTIYF	TGTGCCAGCAGCTTGGGGACTCCTTCAGCCTCTGGAAACACCATATATTTT
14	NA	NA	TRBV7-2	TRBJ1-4	CASSPDRSGEKLFF	TGTGCCAGCAGCCCTGACAGGTCTGGGGAAAAACTGTTTTTT